Below, one T cell receptor beta chain is given with its context. The antigen remains undetermined. This sample stems from a study of CD8 T cells in Susac syndrome. Study-wide results and caveats: The peak of CD8+ clonal expansion in Susac was seen in TEMRA cells and active patients.

RNA was extracted with the RNeasy kit, and a quantity of about 0.45 to 1 ug was reverse transcribed using random hexamers. TCRdb reprocessed the immunoSEQ multiplex PCR reads via MiXCR and lists one record per CDR3 protein. The sample consists of over 100,000 distinct CDR3 sequences, around 94% of them appearing once. The germline V and J ends were trimmed by 5 bases and 2 bases, with 13 bases remaining between them. Germline loops: CDR1 MNHEY, CDR2 SMNVEV (reference sequence). This CDR3 region has 14 residues. This chain links TRBV27 with TRBJ2-7; the D gene is possibly TRBD1 (6 bases). Source material: CD8+ T cells from PBMCs. The clonotype was recovered from a human donor with Susac syndrome. The CDR3 DNA sequence: TGTGCCAGCAGTACCTGGGGGCGGACCTACGAGCAGTACTTC. This translates into CASSTWGRTYEQYF.